Sequencing of this TCR beta chain was carried out in a study of control samples from healthy donors and cancer patients. Repertoires were generated with immunoSEQ multiplex PCR, while TCRdb's copy carries only in-frame clones and drops some. The profile covers 150,000 to 200,000 clones, with 90% to 95% appearing a single time and over 1.3% taken by the ten largest. This clone occurred once. This CDR3 contains 11 residues. V was clipped by 3 bases and J by 6 bases, with 4 bases between them. Germline CDR1 and CDR2: MNHNS and SASEGT. This sequence joins TRBV6-1 and TRBJ2-3; D gene unclear. The source is a woman aged 18-35 years in good health. The sample taken for sequencing was blood. The CDR3 spells CASSEADTQYF. The CDR3, as DNA: TGTGCCAGCAGTGAGGCGGATACGCAGTATTTT.